These T cell receptor beta chains were read from a single sample in a study of early T cells in non-severe SARS-CoV-2 infection. TCRdb recomputed calls from the 5' RACE reads with MiXCR, one row per CDR3 protein. The sample holds 60,000 to 70,000 distinct CDR3 sequences, 5.9% seen once. The specimen was whole blood, collected at baseline. These receptors came from an adult who was a healthcare worker with PCR-confirmed SARS-CoV-2 infection or an uninfected control (not recorded which). Both conserved end residues are part of each CDR3. Fields, in order: CDR3 DNA, CDR3 protein, D gene, J gene, clone size, V gene. The D gene is left open where the match is weak. Some rows mark clone size as missing; the rest say once, few, many or name a class of expanded clone.

CDR3nt: TGTGTCAGCAAACTGTTACAGGGGGTGAGTGAGCAGTACTTC
CDR3aa: CVSKLLQGVSEQYF
d_gene: TRBD1
j_gene: TRBJ2-7
abundance: NA
v_gene: TRBV5-5

CDR3nt: TGCGCCAGCAGCCCCGGGGCAGAGTTTAATGAGCAGTTCTTC
CDR3aa: CASSPGAEFNEQFF
d_gene: NA
j_gene: TRBJ2-1
abundance: many
v_gene: TRBV5-1

CDR3nt: TGTGCCAGCAGCTCAGGGTTTCAGCCCCAGCATTTT
CDR3aa: CASSSGFQPQHF
d_gene: NA
j_gene: TRBJ1-5
abundance: many
v_gene: TRBV7-2

CDR3nt: TGTGCCAGCTCACCAGATTTGGGCGAGCAGTACTTC
CDR3aa: CASSPDLGEQYF
d_gene: NA
j_gene: TRBJ2-7
abundance: few
v_gene: TRBV18

CDR3nt: TGTGCCAGCAGTCCAATCCCTAACGAAGCTTTCTTT
CDR3aa: CASSPIPNEAFF
d_gene: NA
j_gene: TRBJ1-1
abundance: few
v_gene: TRBV12-3/TRBV12-4

CDR3nt: TGTGCCAGCAGCTTGGTAGGTTCTGGGGCCAACGTCCTGACTTTC
CDR3aa: CASSLVGSGANVLTF
d_gene: NA
j_gene: TRBJ2-6
abundance: many
v_gene: TRBV5-6

CDR3nt: TGTGCCAGCAGTCCCACCCTAACCTCCTACGAGCAGTACTTC
CDR3aa: CASSPTLTSYEQYF
d_gene: NA
j_gene: TRBJ2-7
abundance: many
v_gene: TRBV6-5

CDR3nt: TGTGCCAGCAGTCTACGGGGGGCTCATGGAAACACCATATATTTT
CDR3aa: CASSLRGAHGNTIYF
d_gene: NA
j_gene: TRBJ1-3
abundance: few
v_gene: TRBV28

CDR3nt: TGTGCCAGCAGCTATGGGACAGGGGAAAAGTACTTC
CDR3aa: CASSYGTGEKYF
d_gene: TRBD1
j_gene: TRBJ2-7
abundance: NA
v_gene: TRBV28

CDR3nt: TGTGCCAGCAGCGCGGGACAGAGCTCCTATAATTCACCCCTCCACTTT
CDR3aa: CASSAGQSSYNSPLHF
d_gene: TRBD1
j_gene: TRBJ1-6
abundance: many
v_gene: TRBV9